These 27 T cell receptor beta chains were sequenced from one sample in a study of somatic mutations in cytotoxic T cells in rheumatoid arthritis. Sequencing used immunoSEQ multiplex PCR; TCRdb keeps in-frame clones, though not all of them. The sample consists of approximately 2,600 clones, roughly 73% of them appearing once. What was sequenced was CD8+ T cells sorted from blood. All receptors derive from an older man with rheumatoid arthritis.

The chain carries TRBV20-1 and TRBJ1-2; D uncertain. Trimming removed 5 bases from V and 7 bases from J, with 11 bases in between. Germline V lookup: CDR1 DFQATT, CDR2 SNEGSKA (reference sequence). The CDR3 sequence is 11 residues long. CDR3 sequence (DNA): TGCAGTGCTTGGGAGGTGCGTGGCTACACCTTC. This translates into CSAWEVRGYTF.

This clone was observed once. This chain joins TRBV5-6 and TRBJ2-1; possibly TRBD1 for D (7 bases). The CDR3 spans 14 residues. Trimming took 3 bases from V and 7 from J, leaving 14 bases between them. Germline assignment: CDR1 SGHDT and CDR2 YYEEEE. CDR3 loop: CASSWRRGANEQFF. The CDR3 DNA follows: TGTGCCAGCAGCTGGCGCAGGGGGGCAAATGAGCAGTTCTTC. Using reference TRBV5-6 and TRBJ2-1 for the parts outside the CDR3, the full variable domain is DAGVTQSPTHLIKTRGQQVTLRCSPKSGHDTVSWYQQALGQGPQFIFQYYEEEERQRGNFPDRFSGHQFPNYSSELNVNALLLGDSALYLCASSWRRGANEQFFGPGTRLTVL.

This clone occurred once. The chain uses TRBV28 and TRBJ1-2, with 9 nucleotides matching TRBD1. Trimming took 6 bases from V and 6 from J; bases not matched to a gene: 5. This CDR3 spans 13 amino acids. From germline, CDR1 is MDHEN and CDR2 SYDVKM. The CDR3, as DNA: TGTGCCAGCAGGTACCGGGACAGGGATGGCTACACCTTC. This translates into CASRYRDRDGYTF.

The chain has TRBV29-1 and TRBJ2-5, with TRBD2 identical over 7 bases. Germline CDR1 SQVTM, CDR2 ANQGSEA. The trim removed 6 bases at V and 5 bases at J, leaving 6 bases unmatched. CDR3 size: 12 residues. CDR3 loop: CSVLDGGETQYF. CDR3 sequence (DNA): TGCAGCGTCCTGGACGGGGGGGAGACCCAGTACTTC.

This clone showed up just a few times. V usage is TRBV4-1 and J usage is TRBJ1-1, with D hard to call. V was pared by 2 bases and J by 1 base, with 8 bases between. Germline CDR1 reads MGHRA; CDR2 reads YSYEKL. The CDR3 is made up of 14 amino acids. CDR3 amino acids: CASSQYSGNTEAFF. The CDR3 DNA sequence: TGCGCCAGCAGCCAATATAGCGGGAACACTGAAGCTTTCTTT.

The chain uses TRBV7-6 and TRBJ2-7, with D unresolved. The V end was cut by 5 bases, the J end by 0 bases, with 14 bases between. The CDR3 covers 15 residues. The germline V gene has CDR1 SGHVS and CDR2 FNYEAQ. The CDR3 loop reads CASSASTAPSYEQYF. The CDR3 nucleotides read TGTGCCAGCAGCGCCTCGACTGCGCCCTCCTACGAGCAGTACTTC. The full variable domain, with the rest looked up from reference TRBV7-6 and TRBJ2-7, is GAGVSQSPRYKVTKRGQDVALRCDPISGHVSLYWYRQALGQGPEFLTYFNYEAQQDKSGLPNDRFSAERPEGSISTLTIQRTEQRDSAMYRCASSASTAPSYEQYFGPGTRLTVT.

This sequence joins TRBV4-1 and TRBJ1-4; no reliable D call. The CDR3 runs to 15 residues. CDR1 and CDR2 (germline): MGHRA, YSYEKL. The germline V and J ends were trimmed by 1 base and 0 bases, with 6 bases remaining between them. CDR3 protein: CASSQGVTTNEKLFF. The CDR3 nucleotides are TGCGCCAGCAGCCAAGGCGTGACAACTAATGAAAAACTGTTTTTT.

This clone was detected only once. Other DNA sequences of this sample code for an identical CDR3. The V call is TRBV7-9, the J call TRBJ1-4, with 7 bases identical to TRBD1. Germline V gene sequence: CDR1 SEHNR, CDR2 FQNEAQ (reference sequence). The CDR3 sequence is 15 residues long. J lost 4 bases, V lost 5 bases, and 7 bases had no gene match. The DNA of the CDR3 is TGTGCCAGCAGCCCACCGGACAGGAGTAATGAAAAACTGTTTTTT. Protein: CASSPPDRSNEKLFF.

The genes are TRBV14 and TRBJ2-7, with 8 bases aligning to TRBD1. J lost 6 bases, V lost 1 base, and 8 bases had no gene match. The CDR3 has 15 residues. Germline loops: CDR1 SGHDN, CDR2 FVKESK. The chain's CDR3 is CASSQVQGGTFEQYF. In DNA, the CDR3 is TGTGCCAGCAGCCAAGTACAGGGGGGAACCTTCGAGCAGTACTTC.

The genes are TRBV2 and TRBJ2-3; D unclear. The CDR3 covers 16 residues. Germline V gene data show CDR1 as SNHLY and CDR2 as FYNNEI. V was cut by 3 bases and J by 1 base, with 14 bases left in between. CDR3 DNA: TGTGCCAGCAGTGAGTTGGAGACTTCTCGCACAGATACGCAGTATTTT. Protein product: CASSELETSRTDTQYF.

This rearrangement joins TRBV2 to TRBJ2-5; 13 positions match TRBD2. V shed 3 bases, J shed 7 bases, and the junction held 8 bases outside the gene matches. The germline gives CDR1 SNHLY, CDR2 FYNNEI. The CDR3 is made up of 16 amino acids. The CDR3 sequence is CASSDTSGGAEGTQYF. Here the CDR3 DNA reads TGTGCCAGCAGTGATACTAGCGGGGGGGCCGAGGGGACCCAGTACTTC.

The gene calls are TRBV10-3 and TRBJ2-7; 8 bases are shared with TRBD2. The CDR3 extends over 14 amino acids. Germline CDR1 is ENHRY and CDR2 is SYGVKD. The J segment lost 3 bases and the V segment lost 3 bases, leaving 4 bases of the junction unmatched. The CDR3 region is CAISEPREGYEQYF. The CDR3 nucleotides read TGTGCCATCAGTGAACCCCGGGAGGGCTACGAGCAGTACTTC.

V and J are TRBV5-5 and TRBJ1-5, with TRBD1 as a possible D gene (6 bases). CDR3 length equals 15 residues. Between the trimmed V and J ends, which lost 5 bases and 5 bases, there was a span of 17 bases. Per the germline V gene, CDR1 is SGHKS and CDR2 is YYEKEE (reference sequence). In DNA, the CDR3 is TGTGCCAGCAGATCCGGGGGGGGCTGGGATCAGCCCCAGCATTTT. Protein product: CASRSGGGWDQPQHF.

In nucleotides, the CDR3 is TGTGCCAGCAGTTTCGCAGATCTAGCAGAAAACACAGATACGCAGTATTTT. Translating gives CASSFADLAENTDTQYF. The V and J genes are TRBV28 and TRBJ2-3; tentatively, D is TRBD2 (5 bases). The CDR3 is 17 amino acids. Trimming cost V 3 bases and J 2 bases, with 18 bases left between them. Looked up from germline, CDR1 is MDHEN and CDR2 is SYDVKM.

The chain links TRBV19 to TRBJ1-6; 8 bases are a match to TRBD1. The germline V gene has CDR1 LNHDA and CDR2 SQIVND (reference sequence). V lost 3 bases, J lost 0 bases, and 13 bases stayed unmatched. This CDR3 has 20 residues. In DNA form, the CDR3 reads TGTGCCAGTAGTATTCTACTACCGGGACAGGCAAGCTCCTATAATTCACCCCTCCACTTT. Translating gives CASSILLPGQASSYNSPLHF.

The V and J genes are TRBV4-2 and TRBJ2-1, with D hard to call. Trimming removed 0 bases from V and 10 bases from J, with 4 bases in between. The germline CDR1 and CDR2 sequences are LGHNA and YNFKEQ. CDR3 length: 11 residues. CDR3 in DNA: TGTGCCAGCAGCCAAGAGCTAGAGCAGTTCTTC. Translation gives CASSQELEQFF.

This clone was counted between two and nine times. The J gene is TRBJ2-3, the V gene TRBV9, with unresolved D. The CDR3 runs 15 residues. Trimming removed 0 bases from V and 2 bases from J, with 10 bases in between. Germline V lookup: CDR1 SGDLS, CDR2 YYNGEE. CDR3 DNA: TGTGCCAGCAGCGTAGGTATGCTCTACACAGATACGCAGTATTTT. It codes for CASSVGMLYTDTQYF.

This clone was observed a single time. V and J are TRBV28 and TRBJ2-1, with TRBD2 identical over 9 bases. With 4 bases clipped from V and 8 bases from J, the junction kept 9 bases outside the gene matches. CDR1 is MDHEN and CDR2 is SYDVKM in the germline V gene. The CDR3 consists of 15 residues. The CDR3, as DNA: TGTGCCAGCAGTTCTGTAGCGGGAGCTTTGTATGAGCAGTTCTTC. Translation: CASSSVAGALYEQFF.

This chain connects TRBV27 to TRBJ1-1; 8 bases match TRBD1. The trim removed 4 bases at V and 6 bases at J, leaving 10 bases unmatched. The germline V gene encodes CDR1 MNHEY and CDR2 SMNVEV (reference sequence). This CDR3 is built from 15 residues. The CDR3 coding sequence is TGTGCCAGCAGTTCAGGACAGGGTTGGGGGTCTGAAGCTTTCTTT. This codes for CASSSGQGWGSEAFF.

This rearrangement joins TRBV2 to TRBJ2-2; 10 bases are shared with TRBD2. Germline values: CDR1 SNHLY, CDR2 FYNNEI. CDR3 length equals 16 residues. V lost 6 bases, J lost 0 bases, and 4 bases stayed unmatched. This CDR3 reads CASRDLAGANTGELFF. CDR3 DNA: TGTGCCAGCAGAGATCTAGCGGGAGCGAACACCGGGGAGCTGTTTTTT.

This clone has only a few counts. The chain couples TRBV5-5 to TRBJ1-3; tentative D call: TRBD1 (5 bases). V shed 0 bases and J shed 0 bases, with 10 bases lying between them. The CDR3 loop spans 16 amino acids. Germline CDR1 SGHKS, CDR2 YYEKEE (reference sequence). The CDR3 nucleotides read TGTGCCAGCAGCTTGGGACAGATCATCTCTGGAAACACCATATATTTT. Its translation is CASSLGQIISGNTIYF.

This chain uses TRBV19 with TRBJ2-1; D is unresolved. Germline loops: CDR1 LNHDA, CDR2 SQIVND (reference sequence). The CDR3 runs to 14 residues. The V end lost 7 bases, the J end lost 4 bases, and 14 bases lay between the germline ends. The CDR3 bases are TGTGCCAGTACCGATTCGACAAGATACAATGAGCAGTTCTTC. It yields the protein CASTDSTRYNEQFF.

This clone was recorded once. The J gene is TRBJ2-1, the V gene TRBV27; no firm D call. The CDR3 is 11 residues long. Trimming removed 9 bases at V and 0 bases at J, with 3 bases between. CDR1 MNHEY and CDR2 SMNVEV come from the germline V gene (reference sequence). The CDR3 DNA follows: TGTGCCAGTAACTCCTACAATGAGCAGTTCTTC. Protein product: CASNSYNEQFF.

This clone has a single count. The CDR3 nucleotides are TGCGCCAGCAGCCAAGGATGGACAGGGGACTACGAGCAGTACTTC. Protein: CASSQGWTGDYEQYF. V and J are TRBV4-1 and TRBJ2-7; 9 bases align to TRBD1. V shed 1 base, J shed 3 bases, and the junction held 4 bases outside the gene matches. The CDR3 spans 15 residues. Germline V lookup: CDR1 MGHRA, CDR2 YSYEKL.

The chain uses TRBV11-2 and TRBJ2-3, with D perhaps matching TRBD1 (6 bases). The ends were cut back, 1 base at V and 4 bases at J, with 6 bases in the middle. This CDR3 region has 13 residues. CDR1 SGHAT and CDR2 FQNNGV come from the germline V gene. In DNA, the CDR3 is TGTGCCAGCAGCTTAGGGACAGCAGATACGCAGTATTTT. Amino acids: CASSLGTADTQYF.

V usage is TRBV7-9 and J usage is TRBJ2-3; 8 bases map to TRBD1. Germline assignment: CDR1 SEHNR and CDR2 FQNEAQ (reference sequence). The CDR3 sequence is 15 residues long. V dropped 5 bases and J dropped 2; count of bases not matched to a gene: 6. The CDR3 here is CASSARTGPTDTQYF. Written as DNA, the CDR3 is TGTGCCAGCAGCGCAAGGACAGGGCCCACAGATACGCAGTATTTT. Based on the CDR3 plus reference TRBV7-9 and TRBJ2-3, the full variable domain is DTGVSQNPRHKITKRGQNVTFRCDPISEHNRLYWYRQTLGQGPEFLTYFQNEAQLEKSRLLSDRFSAERPKGSFSTLEIQRTEQGDSAMYLCASSARTGPTDTQYFGPGTRLTVL.

This clone was observed a few times. The chain uses TRBV27 and TRBJ2-7; 10 bases line up with TRBD1. V lost 6 bases, J lost 1 base, and 3 bases stayed unmatched. This CDR3 has 14 amino acids. CDR1 is MNHEY, CDR2 SMNVEV, per germline (reference sequence). DNA for the CDR3: TGTGCCAGCAGGACAGGGGGCGCATCCTACGAGCAGTACTTC. It yields the protein CASRTGGASYEQYF.